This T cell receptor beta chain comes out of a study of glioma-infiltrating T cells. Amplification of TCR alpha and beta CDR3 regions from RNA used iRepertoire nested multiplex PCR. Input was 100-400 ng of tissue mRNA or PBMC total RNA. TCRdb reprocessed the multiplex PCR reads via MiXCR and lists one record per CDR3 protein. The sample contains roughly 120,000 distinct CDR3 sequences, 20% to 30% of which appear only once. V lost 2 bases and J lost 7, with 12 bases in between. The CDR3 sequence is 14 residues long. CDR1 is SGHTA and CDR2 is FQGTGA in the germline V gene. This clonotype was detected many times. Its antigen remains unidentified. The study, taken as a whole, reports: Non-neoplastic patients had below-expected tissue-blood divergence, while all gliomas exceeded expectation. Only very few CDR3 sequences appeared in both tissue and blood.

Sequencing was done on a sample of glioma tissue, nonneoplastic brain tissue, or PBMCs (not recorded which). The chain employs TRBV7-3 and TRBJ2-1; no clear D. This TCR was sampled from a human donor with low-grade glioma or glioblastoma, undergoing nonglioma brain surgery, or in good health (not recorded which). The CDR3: CASSLGAGYNEQFF. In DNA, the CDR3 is TGTGCCAGCAGCTTAGGAGCTGGATATAATGAGCAGTTCTTC.